Described below is a single T cell receptor (beta chain) sequence and its context. The antigen is unknown. The table came from immunoSEQ multiplex PCR; TCRdb's copy has only in-frame clones and leaves some out. Seen here are 20,000 to 25,000 clones, 95% to 98% observed once, and the top ten hold 6% to 6.5%. This entry is derived from a study of T cells in tuberculosis. Findings and caveats of the study: Active tuberculosis patients had shorter CDR3-alpha; the beta difference was nonsignificant.

With V trimmed by 8 bases and J by 0 bases, 1 base remained unmatched. This CDR3 region has 12 residues. Germline lookup yields CDR1 ENHRY and CDR2 SYGVKD. Source material: PBMCs. This chain connects TRBV10-3 to TRBJ2-7, with 7 bases fitting TRBD1. The sequence was collected from a donor between 10 and 35 years old with latent tuberculosis or without tuberculosis infection. CDR3 nucleotide sequence: TGTGCCATCGGGGACAGCTCCTACGAGCAGTACTTC. As protein: CAIGDSSYEQYF.